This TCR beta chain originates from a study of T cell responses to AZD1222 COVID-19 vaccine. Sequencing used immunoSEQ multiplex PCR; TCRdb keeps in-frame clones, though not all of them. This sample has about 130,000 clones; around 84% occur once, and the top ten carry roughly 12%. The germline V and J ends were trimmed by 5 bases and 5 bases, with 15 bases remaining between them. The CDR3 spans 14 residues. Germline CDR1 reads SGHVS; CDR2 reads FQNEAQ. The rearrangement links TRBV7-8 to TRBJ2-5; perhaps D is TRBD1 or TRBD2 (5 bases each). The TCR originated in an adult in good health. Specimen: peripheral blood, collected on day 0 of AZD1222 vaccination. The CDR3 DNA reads TGTGCCAGCAGCCCGGGGCAGGGCCAGGAGACCCAGTACTTC. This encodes CASSPGQGQETQYF.